This T cell receptor beta chain appears in the sequencing data of a study of blood T cells in healthy people across ages. Overall study findings and caveats: Naive and antigen-experienced cells were not separated, limiting conclusive comparison. Whereas aged donors had fewer naive CD4+ cells, long-lived donors had more of them and higher diversity.

Alongside a J-beta primer mix, a sample-barcoded 5' primer served in a second PCR lasting roughly 6 to 11 cycles. TCRdb re-called the 5' RACE reads through MiXCR, storing one row per CDR3 protein. The sample yields 700,000 to 850,000 distinct CDR3 sequences, around half seen once. Each individual donor underwent a draw of about 9.1 milliliters of peripheral blood. Per the germline V gene, CDR1 is SGHTA and CDR2 is FQGNSA. The V gene lost 6 bases and the J gene lost 8 bases, with 22 bases spanning the gap. There are 15 residues in the CDR3. Regarding this clonotype: The antigen is undetermined. A single base separates this from a much larger clone, so it may be a read error.

V and J are TRBV7-2 and TRBJ2-5, with D possibly matching TRBD1 (6 bases). Sequenced material: blood. This clonotype was obtained from a man older than 75 in good health. The CDR3 here is CASSPRVRGKVTQYF. CDR3 nucleotide sequence: TGTGCCAGCAGTCCACGGGTGAGGGGGAAAGTAACCCAGTACTTC.